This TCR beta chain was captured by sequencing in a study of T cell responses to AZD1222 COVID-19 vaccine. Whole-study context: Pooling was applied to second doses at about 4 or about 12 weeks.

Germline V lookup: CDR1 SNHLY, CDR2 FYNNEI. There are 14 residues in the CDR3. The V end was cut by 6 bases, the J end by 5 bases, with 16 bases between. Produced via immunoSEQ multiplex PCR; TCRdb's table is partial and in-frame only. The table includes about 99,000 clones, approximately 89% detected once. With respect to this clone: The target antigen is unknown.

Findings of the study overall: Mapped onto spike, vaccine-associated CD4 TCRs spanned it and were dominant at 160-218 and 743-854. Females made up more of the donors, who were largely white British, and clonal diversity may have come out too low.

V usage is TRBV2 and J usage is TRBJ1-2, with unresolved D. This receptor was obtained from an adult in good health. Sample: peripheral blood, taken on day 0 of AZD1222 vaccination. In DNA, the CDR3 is TGTGCCAGCAGCGCCCGAGGCCTTAGGTATGGCTACACCTTC. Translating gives CASSARGLRYGYTF. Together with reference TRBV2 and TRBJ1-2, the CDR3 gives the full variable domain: EPEVTQTPSHQVTQMGQEVILRCVPISNHLYFYWYRQILGQKVEFLVSFYNNEISEKSEIFDDQFSVERPDGSNFTLKIRSTKLEDSAMYFCASSARGLRYGYTFGSGTRLTVV.